This T cell receptor beta chain was sequenced in a study of T-cell memory formation after mild COVID-19. Study conclusions and caveats: Pre-infection memory showed some responding clones, and this suggested that cross-reactive memory joined. From day 15 to 85, contracting clones were balanced between CD4 and CD8, whereas later expanders leaned toward CD4+. The SARS-CoV-2 specificity of second-wave clones reaching peak at day 37 remained unverified.

There are a few counts of this clonotype. Its antigen is undetermined. 5'RACE with constant-segment primers yielded barcoded, UMI-tagged TCR alpha and TCR beta cDNA libraries. TCRdb re-derived calls from the 5' RACE reads in MiXCR, one entry per CDR3 protein. This table has a few hundred thousand distinct CDR3 sequences, roughly 16% appearing once. This receptor was obtained from a man aged 18 to 30 who had mild COVID-19 (a few samples of this study predate the infection). Cell type and time point are not known. Sequencing was performed on PBMCs or a T cell subset sorted from them (not recorded which).

CDR3 amino acids: CASSQGHADTQYF. The DNA for the CDR3 is TGCGCCAGCAGCCAAGGACATGCCGATACGCAGTATTTT. V is TRBV4-1 and J is TRBJ2-3; D ambiguous. The CDR3 covers 13 residues. The V gene lost 1 base and the J gene lost 6 bases, with 8 bases spanning the gap. Germline values: CDR1 MGHRA, CDR2 YSYEKL.